This T cell receptor beta chain comes out of a study of human T cells and chemical hapten exposure. One entry per CDR3 protein, called by TCRdb with MiXCR from the RACE reads. In the table there are 120,000 or so distinct CDR3 sequences, roughly 13% of which are singletons. Time point indicated: pre-sensitization, week 0. Treatment in this sample: therapeutic diphenylcyclopropenone sensitization with weekly scalp DPC. J was trimmed by 1 base and V by 8 bases; bases with no gene match: 5. This CDR3 is 14 amino acids long. CDR1 is MNHEY, CDR2 SVGEGT, per germline. This clonotype was detected a few times.

The source was whole blood, collected in connection with sensitization to the hapten diphenylcyclopropenone (DPC). V and J are TRBV6-2 or TRBV6-3 and TRBJ1-1; 9 bases match TRBD1. The sequence was collected from a woman aged 18-29 years with alopecia areata. Some clones in this sample may be carry-over from other donors' samples. CDR3 nucleotides: TGTGCCAGCCGATACAGGGGGCCGAACACTGAAGCTTTCTTT. Amino acid sequence: CASRYRGPNTEAFF.